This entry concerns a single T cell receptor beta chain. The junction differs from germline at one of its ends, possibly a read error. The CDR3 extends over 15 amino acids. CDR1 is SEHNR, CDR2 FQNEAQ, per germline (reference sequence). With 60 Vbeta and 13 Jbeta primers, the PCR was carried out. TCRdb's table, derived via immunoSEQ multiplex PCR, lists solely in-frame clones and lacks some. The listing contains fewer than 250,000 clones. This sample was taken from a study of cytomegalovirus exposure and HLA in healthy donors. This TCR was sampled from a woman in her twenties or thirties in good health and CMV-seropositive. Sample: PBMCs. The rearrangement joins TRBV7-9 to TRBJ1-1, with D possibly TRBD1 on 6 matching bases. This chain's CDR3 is CASNLGGPKNTEAFF. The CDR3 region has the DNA TGTGCCAGCAACTTAGGGGGGCCGAAGAACACTGAAGCTTTCTTT. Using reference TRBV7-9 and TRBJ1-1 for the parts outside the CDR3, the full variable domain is DTGVSQNPRHKITKRGQNVTFRCDPISEHNRLYWYRQTLGQGPEFLTYFQNEAQLEKSRLLSDRFSAERPKGSFSTLEIQRTEQGDSAMYLCASNLGGPKNTEAFFGQGTRLTVV.